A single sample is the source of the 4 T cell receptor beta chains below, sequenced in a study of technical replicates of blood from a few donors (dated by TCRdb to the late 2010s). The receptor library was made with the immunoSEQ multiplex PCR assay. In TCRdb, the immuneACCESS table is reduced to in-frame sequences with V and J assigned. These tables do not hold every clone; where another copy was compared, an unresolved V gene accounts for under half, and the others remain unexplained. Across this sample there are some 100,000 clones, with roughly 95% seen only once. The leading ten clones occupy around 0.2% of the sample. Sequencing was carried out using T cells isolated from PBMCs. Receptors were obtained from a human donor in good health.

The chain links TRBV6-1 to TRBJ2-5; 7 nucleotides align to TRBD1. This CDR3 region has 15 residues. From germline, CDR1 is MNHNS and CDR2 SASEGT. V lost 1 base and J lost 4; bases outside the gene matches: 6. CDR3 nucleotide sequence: TGTGCCAGCAGTGAAGATGGTAGGGGGCGAGAGACCCAGTACTTC. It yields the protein CASSEDGRGRETQYF.

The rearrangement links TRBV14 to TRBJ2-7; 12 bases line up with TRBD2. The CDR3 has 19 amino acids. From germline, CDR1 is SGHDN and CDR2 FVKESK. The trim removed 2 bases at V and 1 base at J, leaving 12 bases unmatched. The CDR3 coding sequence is TGTGCCAGCAGCCAATTCAAGGGGACTAGCGGGTCTAGTTCCTACGAGCAGTACTTC. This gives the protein CASSQFKGTSGSSSYEQYF.

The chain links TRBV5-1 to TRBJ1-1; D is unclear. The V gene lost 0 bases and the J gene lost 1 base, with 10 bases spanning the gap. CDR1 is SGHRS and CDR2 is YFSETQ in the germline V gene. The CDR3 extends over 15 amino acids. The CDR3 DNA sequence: TGCGCCAGCAGCTTGGCCGTCAGGAAGAACACTGAAGCTTTCTTT. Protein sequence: CASSLAVRKNTEAFF.

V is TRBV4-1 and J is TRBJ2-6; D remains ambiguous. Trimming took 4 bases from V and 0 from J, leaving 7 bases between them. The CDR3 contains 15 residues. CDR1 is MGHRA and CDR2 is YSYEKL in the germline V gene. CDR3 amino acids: CASSRPSSGANVLTF. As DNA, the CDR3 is TGCGCCAGCAGCCGCCCTAGCTCTGGGGCCAACGTCCTGACTTTC.